This is a list of T cell receptor beta chains from one sample in a study of circulating and synovial CD4+ cells in juvenile arthritis. Some clones are missing from TCRdb's copy, which holds only in-frame ones; the method was immunoSEQ multiplex PCR. The sample contains about 34,000 clones, around 95% of which appear only once. What was sequenced was CD4+ T cells from blood. These receptor sequences come from a human donor with juvenile idiopathic arthritis. Each CDR3 is given with its conserved first and last residue. Fields, in order: clone size, J gene, D gene, CDR3 length, V gene, CDR3 DNA, CDR3 protein. A D gene is named only where the DNA matches it firmly. Size tells how often a clone was seen (once, few, many) or the class of an expanded clone, and some rows leave it out.

once TRBJ2-6 TRBD2 14 TRBV2 TGTGCCACCGAGCGGGATGGTAGGGCCAACGTCCTGACTTTC CATERDGRANVLTF
NA TRBJ1-1 TRBD1 15 TRBV6-5 TGTGCCAGCAGTTACCTTGGGACAGGGCCGGCGGAAGCTTTCTTT CASSYLGTGPAEAFF
NA TRBJ1-1 NA 15 TRBV11-2 TGTGCCAGCCGAAGCGGACAGACTCTGAACACTGAAGCTTTCTTT CASRSGQTLNTEAFF
NA TRBJ1-1 NA 16 TRBV5-1 TGCGCCAGCAGCCTGAACCAACAACAGGGATCCACTGAAGCTTTCTTT CASSLNQQQGSTEAFF
NA TRBJ1-2 NA 16 TRBV28 TGTGCCAGCAGTTTAAGTTCGCGGGGGGATGACTATGGCTACACCTTC CASSLSSRGDDYGYTF
NA TRBJ1-4 NA 14 TRBV13 TGTGCCAGCAGCTTAGGACAGCGGAATGAAAAACTGTTTTTT CASSLGQRNEKLFF
NA TRBJ2-5 TRBD2 14 TRBV7-8 TGTGCCAGCAGCGCCAGGGACTACAAAGAGACCCAGTACTTC CASSARDYKETQYF
NA TRBJ1-1 NA 14 TRBV14 TGTGCCAGCAGCCAAGACAGGGTGAACACTGAAGCTTTCTTT CASSQDRVNTEAFF
NA TRBJ1-5 NA 13 TRBV19 TGTGCCAGTAGTCTTGAGGGTAGGCAGCCCCAGCATTTT CASSLEGRQPQHF
NA TRBJ2-1 TRBD1 16 TRBV19 TGTGCCAGTAGTCCCTCCGGGACAGGATTCGTCAATGAGCAGTTCTTC CASSPSGTGFVNEQFF